Given below is one TCR beta chain in context. Its cognate antigen is unknown. As to time point: week 47, end of study. A single vaccine dose contained 300 ug of mutant IDH1 20-mer peptide, and topical imiquimod was used with it. These data are taken from a study of a mutant IDH1 vaccine in newly diagnosed glioma. Study as a whole: Standard pretreatment was either radiotherapy, temozolomide, or, for most, radiochemotherapy with temozolomide.

TCRdb's copy holds only in-frame clones and misses some; the assay was immunoSEQ multiplex PCR. The repertoire holds some 50,000 clones, with 65% as singletons. V was clipped by 7 bases and J by 4 bases, with 16 bases between them. Germline values: CDR1 SQVTM, CDR2 ANQGSEA. The CDR3 totals 14 residues. This sequence joins TRBV29-1 and TRBJ1-4; D is perhaps TRBD1 (5 bases). This TCR was sampled from a man in his forties or fifties with glioma. Some clones in this sample may be carry-over from other donors' samples. The starting material was peripheral blood mononuclear cells (PBMCs), obtained from a glioma patient whose treatment included an IDH1 peptide vaccine. The CDR3 sequence: CSAIMTASNEKLFF. The CDR3 nucleotides read TGCAGCGCTATTATGACAGCGAGTAATGAAAAACTGTTTTTT. The full variable domain, completed using reference TRBV29-1 and TRBJ1-4, is SAVISQKPSRDICQRGTSLTIQCQVDSQVTMMFWYRQQPGQSLTLIATANQGSEATYESGFVIDKFPISRPNLTFSTLTVSNMSPEDSSIYLCSAIMTASNEKLFFGSGTQLSVL.